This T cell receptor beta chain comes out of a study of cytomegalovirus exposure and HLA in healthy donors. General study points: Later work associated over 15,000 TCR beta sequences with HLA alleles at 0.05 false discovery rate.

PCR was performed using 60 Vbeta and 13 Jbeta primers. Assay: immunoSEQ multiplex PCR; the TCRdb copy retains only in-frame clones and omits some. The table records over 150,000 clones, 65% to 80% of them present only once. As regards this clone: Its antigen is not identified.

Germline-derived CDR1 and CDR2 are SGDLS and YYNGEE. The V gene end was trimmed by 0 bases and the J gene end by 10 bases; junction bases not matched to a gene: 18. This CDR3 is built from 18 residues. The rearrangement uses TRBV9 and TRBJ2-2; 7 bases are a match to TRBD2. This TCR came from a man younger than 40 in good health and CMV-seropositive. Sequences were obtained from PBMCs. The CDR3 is CASSVGPGAWGGSVELFF. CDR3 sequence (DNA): TGTGCCAGCAGCGTAGGCCCCGGAGCCTGGGGCGGGAGTGTGGAGCTGTTTTTT.